Below are 8 T cell receptor beta chains sequenced from a single sample in a study of T cell responses to AZD1222 COVID-19 vaccine. Some clones are missing from TCRdb's copy, which holds only in-frame ones; the method was immunoSEQ multiplex PCR. The sample lists about 130,000 clones; about 90% were seen once. Sequencing was performed on peripheral blood, taken on day 0 of AZD1222 vaccination. The receptors shown here come from an adult in good health.

The chain couples TRBV28 to TRBJ2-7, with D maybe TRBD2 (6 bases). This CDR3 is 15 amino acids long. Trimming cost V 7 bases and J 2 bases, with 18 bases left between them. Germline CDR1 MDHEN, CDR2 SYDVKM. This CDR3 is CASTKPMTRTYEQYF. The CDR3 DNA sequence: TGTGCCAGCACCAAACCTATGACTAGGACCTACGAGCAGTACTTC.

Only one count was recorded for this clone. The chain couples TRBV14 to TRBJ2-1; 10 nucleotides match TRBD1. The CDR3 runs 16 residues. Unmatched junction bases numbered 1, after V lost 2 bases and J lost 0 bases. Looked up from germline, CDR1 is SGHDN and CDR2 is FVKESK. The CDR3 sequence is CASSQWTGGSYNEQFF. CDR3 in DNA: TGTGCCAGCAGCCAATGGACAGGGGGCTCCTACAATGAGCAGTTCTTC. The variable domain in full, with the rest retrieved from reference TRBV14 and TRBJ2-1, is EAGVTQFPSHSVIEKGQTVTLRCDPISGHDNLYWYRRVMGKEIKFLLHFVKESKQDESGMPNNRFLAERTGGTYSTLKVQPAELEDSGVYFCASSQWTGGSYNEQFFGPGTRLTVL.

This clone is a singleton in its sample. The chain joins TRBV7-2 to TRBJ1-1; 10 nucleotides agree with TRBD1. CDR3 length equals 16 residues. V lost 3 bases, J lost 0 bases, and 4 bases stayed unmatched. Germline CDR1 is SGHTA and CDR2 is FQGNSA. The CDR3 region has the DNA TGTGCCAGCAGCTTGGGACAGGGGAAGTTGAACACTGAAGCTTTCTTT. Protein sequence: CASSLGQGKLNTEAFF.

V is TRBV11-2 and J is TRBJ2-7; perhaps TRBD2 as D (6 bases). Trimming removed 1 base from V and 4 bases from J, with 8 bases in between. The CDR3 length is 13 residues. Germline CDR1 and CDR2: SGHAT and FQNNGV. The CDR3 nucleotides are TGTGCCAGCAGCTTAGTTCGGGGGTACGAGCAGTACTTC. It is translated as CASSLVRGYEQYF.

The chain links TRBV20-1 to TRBJ2-1; D gene unclear. CDR1 is DFQATT and CDR2 is SNEGSKA in the germline V gene (reference sequence). This CDR3 spans 11 amino acids. V was pared by 3 bases and J by 3 bases, with 3 bases between. CDR3 residues: CSASGYNEQFF. DNA of the CDR3: TGCAGTGCTAGTGGCTACAATGAGCAGTTCTTC.

This chain uses TRBV3-1 (or the pseudogene TRBV3-2) with TRBJ1-3; D uncertain. Trimming left V 0 bases short and J 4 bases short, with 4 bases between. This CDR3 comprises 13 residues. The germline CDR1 and CDR2 sequences are LGHDT and YNNKEL (reference sequence). DNA of the CDR3: TGTGCCAGCAGCCAAGATCGCGGAAACACCATATATTTT. Encoded protein: CASSQDRGNTIYF.

This clone was counted only a few times. The genes are TRBV19 and TRBJ1-5, with D tentatively TRBD1 (5 bases). Trimming stripped 3 bases from V and 4 bases from J, with 10 bases between. The V gene's germline CDR1 is LNHDA and CDR2 SQIVND (reference sequence). The CDR3 extends over 14 amino acids. The CDR3: CASSMAGSNQPQHF. The DNA for the CDR3 is TGTGCCAGTAGTATGGCAGGGTCGAATCAGCCCCAGCATTTT.

The chain has TRBV6-5 and TRBJ2-7; 8 nucleotides line up with TRBD2. The germline V gene encodes CDR1 MNHEY and CDR2 SVGAGI. The CDR3 is 16 amino acids. V was clipped by 0 bases and J by 6 bases; unmatched bases: 10. The CDR3 sequence is CASSYSFLAGRSEQYF. The CDR3 DNA is TGTGCCAGCAGTTACTCGTTCCTAGCGGGTAGATCCGAGCAGTACTTC.